Sequencing of this T cell receptor beta chain was carried out in a study of T cell repertoires in cytomegalovirus infection. This clonotype has a count of ten or more. TCRdb called the reads again in MiXCR, with one record for every CDR3 protein. This sample has about 460,000 distinct CDR3 sequences, with roughly 12% found just once. The CDR3 is 12 residues long. Per germline, CDR1 SGDLS and CDR2 YYNGEE. Trimming removed 7 bases from V and 1 base from J, with 7 bases in between. The specimen was PBMCs. The gene calls are TRBV9 and TRBJ2-3, with D tentatively TRBD1 or TRBD2 (5 bases each). The receptor was derived from a human donor in good health (CMV status not recorded). Some clones in this sample may be carry-over from other donors' samples. Here the CDR3 DNA reads TGTGCCAGCGGGACGGGCACAGATACGCAGTATTTT. Translating gives CASGTGTDTQYF.